A selection of T cell receptor beta chains follows, all from one sample in a study of blood T cell repertoires in COVID-19. Produced via immunoSEQ multiplex PCR; TCRdb's table is partial and in-frame only. The sample shows roughly 160,000 clones, about 88% of them seen only once. Sequencing was performed on peripheral blood. These receptors came from a man aged 18 to 30 with acute or convalescent COVID-19. Each CDR3 is given with its conserved first and last residue. A D gene is named only where the DNA matches it firmly. Clone size is stated in some rows and not others, as once, few, many or a class when expanded.

TRBJ2-3,TRBV3-1/TRBV3-2,NA,NA,TGTGCCAGCAGCCTATCTACAGATACGCAGTATTTT,CASSLSTDTQYF
TRBJ1-1,TRBV5-4,TRBD1,NA,TGTGCCAGCAGCGTGGGACAGGGTAGTGAAGCTTTCTTT,CASSVGQGSEAFF
TRBJ2-2,TRBV11-2,NA,NA,TGTGCCAGCAGCTCGACCCGGGACTTATATGACGGGGAGCTGTTTTTT,CASSSTRDLYDGELFF
TRBJ2-7,TRBV20-1,NA,NA,TGCAGTACTTCAGACAGTTACGAGCAGTACTTC,CSTSDSYEQYF
TRBJ2-1,TRBV5-6,NA,once,TGTGCCAGCAGCTTGGCCGCCGGTGAGCAGTTCTTC,CASSLAAGEQFF
TRBJ2-5,TRBV5-4,NA,NA,TGTGCCAGCAGCTTGGCCCTCGGACAGATCCAAGAGACCCAGTACTTC,CASSLALGQIQETQYF
TRBJ1-3,TRBV30,TRBD1,NA,TGTGCCTGGATCCAGGGGGCGCGGAACACCATATATTTT,CAWIQGARNTIYF
TRBJ2-5,TRBV7-9,TRBD1,NA,TGTGCCAGCAGCTTGGACAGGGAGGCGCAAGAGACCCAGTACTTC,CASSLDREAQETQYF
TRBJ2-3,TRBV9,NA,NA,TGTGCCAGCACCCTGGGACTCCGTGCGGATACGCAGTATTTT,CASTLGLRADTQYF
TRBJ2-1,TRBV9,TRBD2,NA,TGTGCCAGCAGCCCCCGGGGACTAGCGGGGCGCGGAGTCGACAATGAGCAGTTCTTC,CASSPRGLAGRGVDNEQFF
TRBJ1-6,TRBV28,NA,NA,TGTGCCAGCAGTACAACCTGGGCAGGCAGCTATAATTCACCCCTCCACTTT,CASSTTWAGSYNSPLHF
TRBJ1-2,TRBV3-1/TRBV3-2,NA,NA,TGTGCCAGCAGCCAACTACCAGGGAGGTTCGCCTATGGCTACACCTTC,CASSQLPGRFAYGYTF
TRBJ1-2,TRBV7-6,TRBD1,NA,TGTGCCAGCAGCTTAGGGCAGGGGGCAGACTATGGCTACACCTTC,CASSLGQGADYGYTF
TRBJ2-1,TRBV19,TRBD1,NA,TGTGCCAGTAGTACTCGACAGGGGGACGGAGCCTACAATGAGCAGTTCTTC,CASSTRQGDGAYNEQFF
TRBJ1-5,TRBV10-1,NA,NA,TGCGCCAGCAGCGCCCCCCCAGCGGGCTTTCACAATCAGCCCCAGCATTTT,CASSAPPAGFHNQPQHF
TRBJ1-6,TRBV30,NA,NA,TGTGCCTGGAGAGGGGCGGGGGCGCGTTCACCCCTCCACTTT,CAWRGAGARSPLHF
TRBJ2-3,TRBV6-4,TRBD2,NA,TGTGCCAGCAGTGACCAGACTAGCGGGGGGGCATATTTT,CASSDQTSGGAYF
TRBJ1-2,TRBV30,TRBD1,NA,TGTGCCTGGTCCGGGACAGGGGGTCAGTATGGCTACACCTTC,CAWSGTGGQYGYTF
TRBJ2-2,TRBV6-5,NA,NA,TGTGCCAGCAGTCGCCGGGACTTTAACACCGGGGAGCTGTTTTTT,CASSRRDFNTGELFF
TRBJ2-3,TRBV5-8,NA,once,TGTGCCAGCAGCTTCCAGGCGAGATCTACAGATACGCAGTATTTT,CASSFQARSTDTQYF
TRBJ1-4,TRBV30,NA,NA,TGTGCCTGGAGTGTCGACTACGGTGGTGAAAAACTGTTTTTT,CAWSVDYGGEKLFF
TRBJ1-2,TRBV7-9,TRBD1,NA,TGTGCCAGCAGCGCGGGACAGAACCACTATGGCTACACCTTC,CASSAGQNHYGYTF
TRBJ1-1,TRBV7-2,NA,NA,TGTGCCAGCAGTTTTCAGGGTAACACTGAAGCTTTCTTT,CASSFQGNTEAFF
TRBJ2-3,TRBV15,NA,NA,TGTGCCACCAGCAGTAGTGGGGGCTGGGTAACAGATACGCAGTATTTT,CATSSSGGWVTDTQYF
TRBJ2-5,TRBV5-1,NA,NA,TGCGCCAGCAGCTTGCGAGAGACCCAGTACTTC,CASSLRETQYF
TRBJ2-4,TRBV11-2,NA,once,TGTGCCAGCAGCTTAATCCGGGTAGGGGAAGCCAAAAACATTCAGTACTTC,CASSLIRVGEAKNIQYF
TRBJ1-1,TRBV30,NA,NA,TGTGCCTGGGAAGCCGGCAGGACTTCGTGGGCCACTGAAGCTTTCTTT,CAWEAGRTSWATEAFF
TRBJ1-5,TRBV7-9,NA,few,TGTGCCAGCAGCTCAACAGACAATCAGCCCCAGCATTTT,CASSSTDNQPQHF
TRBJ1-3,TRBV11-2,TRBD1,few,TGTGCCAGCAGCACGCGACAGGGAGGAAGCTCTGGAAACACCATATATTTT,CASSTRQGGSSGNTIYF
TRBJ2-1,TRBV13,TRBD2,NA,TGTGCCAGCAGCTGCCGGACTAGCCTGGGGAATGAGCAGTTCTTC,CASSCRTSLGNEQFF
TRBJ1-2,TRBV5-1,NA,NA,TGCGCCAGCAGTGCCTACGGGACAAGTGCGGGCTACACCTTC,CASSAYGTSAGYTF
TRBJ2-1,TRBV5-1,TRBD1,NA,TGCGCCAGCAGCGCCCACAGGGGGAATGAGCAGTTCTTC,CASSAHRGNEQFF
TRBJ2-3,TRBV7-8,NA,NA,TGTGCCAGCAGCTTTCGATTGGCCGTCACATCTAGCACAGATACGCAGTATTTT,CASSFRLAVTSSTDTQYF
TRBJ2-5,TRBV4-1,NA,NA,TGCGCCAGCAGCCAAGCGTCAGGACAAGAGACCCAGTACTTC,CASSQASGQETQYF